Below, one TCR beta chain is given with its context. Germline CDR1 reads SGHTA; CDR2 reads FQGNSA. V shed 4 bases and J shed 5 bases, with 13 bases lying between them. The CDR3 loop spans 14 amino acids. The repertoire was sequenced with immunoSEQ multiplex PCR; TCRdb's copy has only in-frame clones and lacks some. The sample shows some 120,000 clones, approximately 90% of them seen only once. The sample comes from a study of T cell clones after liver transplantation. Across the whole study: TCRbeta sequencing after a pre-transplant mixed lymphocyte reaction identified graft-donor-reactive clones, later tracked in post-transplant blood. Patients counted as tolerant after at least one year off all immunosuppression, enzymes not exceeding twice normal.

The specimen comprised CD4+ T cells from blood, sampled 12 months after liver transplant. The TCR comes from a human patient who received a liver transplant. The T cells may partly be graft donor cells. This chain uses TRBV7-2 with TRBJ2-3; no firm D call. CDR3 loop: CASSSWQRRDTQYF. The CDR3 DNA is TGTGCCAGCAGCTCCTGGCAGAGGCGAGATACGCAGTATTTT.